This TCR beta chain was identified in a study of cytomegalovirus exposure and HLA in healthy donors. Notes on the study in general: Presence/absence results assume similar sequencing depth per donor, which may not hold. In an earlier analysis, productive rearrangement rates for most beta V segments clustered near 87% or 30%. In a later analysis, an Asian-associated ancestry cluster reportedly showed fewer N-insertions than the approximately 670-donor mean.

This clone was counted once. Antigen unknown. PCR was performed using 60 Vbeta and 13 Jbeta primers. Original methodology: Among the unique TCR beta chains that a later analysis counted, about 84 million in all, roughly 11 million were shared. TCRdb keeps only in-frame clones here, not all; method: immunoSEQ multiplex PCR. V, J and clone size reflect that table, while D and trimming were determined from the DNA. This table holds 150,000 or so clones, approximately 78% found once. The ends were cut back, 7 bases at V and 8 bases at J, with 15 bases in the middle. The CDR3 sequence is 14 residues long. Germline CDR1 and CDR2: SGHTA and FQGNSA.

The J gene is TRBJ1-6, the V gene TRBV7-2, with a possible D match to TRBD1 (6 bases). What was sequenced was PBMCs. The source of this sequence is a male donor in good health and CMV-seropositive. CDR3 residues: CASTRGGFDSPLHF. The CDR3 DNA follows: TGTGCCAGCACCAGGGGAGGGTTTGATTCACCCCTCCACTTT.